These 26 T cell receptor beta chains were all obtained from the same sample, sequenced in a study of shared clonotypes between healthy human individuals. Only in-frame clones appear in the TCRdb table, and some are missing; sequencing was by immunoSEQ multiplex PCR. The sample shows 450,000 to 550,000 clones, 79% of them seen only once. Sequenced: PBMCs. The origin of the receptors is a woman in her thirties or forties in good health. Some clones in this sample may be carry-over from other donors' samples.

The chain uses TRBV28 and TRBJ2-7; TRBD1 aligns across 10 bases. Trimming removed 4 bases from V and 3 bases from J; junction bases left unmatched: 6. Germline V gene lookup returns CDR1 MDHEN and CDR2 SYDVKM. CDR3 size: 15 residues. CDR3: CASSSTGTGDYEQYF. In DNA form, the CDR3 reads TGTGCCAGCAGTTCGACCGGGACAGGGGACTACGAGCAGTACTTC. Full variable domain (missing parts from reference TRBV28 and TRBJ2-7): DVKVTQSSRYLVKRTGEKVFLECVQDMDHENMFWYRQDPGLGLRLIYFSYDVKMKEKGDIPEGYSVSREKKERFSLILESASTNQTSMYLCASSSTGTGDYEQYFGPGTRLTVT.

The chain carries TRBV28 and TRBJ1-5; D is possibly TRBD1 (5 bases). Germline CDR1 and CDR2: MDHEN and SYDVKM. The CDR3 covers 13 residues. V lost 8 bases and J lost 2, with 10 bases in between. Written as DNA, the CDR3 is TGTGCCAGCCGGGGCATGGGCAATCAGCCCCAGCATTTT. Amino acids: CASRGMGNQPQHF.

The chain is built from TRBV4-3 and TRBJ2-1; TRBD1 might be the D (5 bases). Germline V gene lookup returns CDR1 LGHNA and CDR2 YSLEER. There are 13 residues in the CDR3. Trimming shortened V by 0 bases and J by 13 bases, and 13 bases separated the two germline ends. The CDR3 sequence: CASSQDTGSIQFF. CDR3 nucleotide sequence: TGCGCCAGCAGCCAAGACACAGGTTCCATCCAGTTCTTC.

This chain uses TRBV29-1 with TRBJ1-3; D unclear. Germline CDR1 reads SQVTM; CDR2 reads ANQGSEA. The ends were cut back, 7 bases at V and 4 bases at J, with 14 bases in the middle. The length of the CDR3 is 13 residues. This CDR3 reads CSAGRADGNTIYF. CDR3 nucleotides: TGCAGCGCTGGAAGGGCGGACGGAAACACCATATATTTT.

This chain joins TRBV27 and TRBJ2-5; D might be TRBD1 (5 bases). V shed 8 bases and J shed 3 bases, with 19 bases lying between them. CDR1 and CDR2 (germline): MNHEY, SMNVEV (reference sequence). The CDR3 totals 15 residues. Here the CDR3 reads CASYQPLDRKETQYF. The DNA of the CDR3 is TGTGCCAGCTACCAACCTCTCGACAGAAAAGAGACCCAGTACTTC.

A word on this clone: Other DNA sequences in this sample translate to the same CDR3. CDR3 sequence reads: CASSPGTSYEQYF. CDR3 in DNA: TGTGCCAGCAGCCCCGGGACTAGCTACGAGCAGTACTTC. The chain recombines TRBV11-3 with TRBJ2-7; 8 positions agree with TRBD2. Trimming at V came to 5 bases and at J to 3 bases, leaving 3 bases not matched to a gene. CDR1 is SGHNT and CDR2 is YENEEA in the germline V gene. CDR3 length: 13 amino acids. The full variable domain, completed using reference TRBV11-3 and TRBJ2-7, is EAGVVQSPRYKIIEKKQPVAFWCNPISGHNTLYWYLQNLGQGPELLIRYENEEAVDDSQLPKDRFSAERLKGVDSTLKIQPAELGDSAVYLCASSPGTSYEQYFGPGTRLTVT.

A word on this clone: A read error is possible here, since a much larger clone lies one base away. This sample includes further DNA sequences coding for the same CDR3. The chain carries TRBV5-4 and TRBJ2-1; 8 positions agree with TRBD2. The trim removed 3 bases at V and 1 base at J, leaving 0 bases unmatched. In germline, CDR1 is SGHNT, CDR2 YYREEE (reference sequence). The CDR3 has 14 residues. The CDR3 DNA reads as TGTGCCAGCAGCTCTAGCGGGTCCTACAATGAGCAGTTCTTC. Its protein is CASSSSGSYNEQFF.

The rearrangement uses TRBV9 and TRBJ2-1; TRBD2 agrees at 12 bases. Germline V CDR1 and CDR2: SGDLS, YYNGEE. With V trimmed by 3 bases and J by 9 bases, 7 bases remained unmatched. The CDR3 covers 15 residues. The CDR3 coding sequence is TGTGCCAGCAGCGCAGGACTAGCGGGATTCGGTGAGCAGTTCTTC. Its translation is CASSAGLAGFGEQFF. Full variable domain (missing parts from reference TRBV9 and TRBJ2-1): DSGVTQTPKHLITATGQRVTLRCSPRSGDLSVYWYQQSLDQGLQFLIQYYNGEERAKGNILERFSAQQFPDLHSELNLSSLELGDSALYFCASSAGLAGFGEQFFGPGTRLTVL.

The chain recombines TRBV5-5 with TRBJ2-3, with TRBD1 identical over 9 bases. In germline, CDR1 is SGHKS, CDR2 YYEKEE (reference sequence). The CDR3 is 15 residues long. Unmatched junction bases numbered 6, after V lost 3 bases and J lost 4 bases. CDR3 bases: TGTGCCAGCAGCTCCGGGACAGGGAGTTCAGATACGCAGTATTTT. Translating gives CASSSGTGSSDTQYF.

This clone came up a few times. The genes are TRBV28 and TRBJ2-2; the D call may be TRBD1 or TRBD2 (5 bases each). Deletions cut 6 bases from V and 3 bases from J, with 17 bases between. The CDR3 consists of 16 residues. The V gene's germline CDR1 is MDHEN and CDR2 SYDVKM. The CDR3, as DNA: TGTGCCAGCAGCCTTGAGAGGGGATGGGACACCGGGGAGCTGTTTTTT. Translation gives CASSLERGWDTGELFF.

This clone was observed once. V and J are TRBV5-1 and TRBJ2-5, with D unresolved. Trimming took off 0 bases at V and 4 bases at J, with 10 bases between the two ends. Looked up from germline, CDR1 is SGHRS and CDR2 is YFSETQ. The CDR3 is 14 amino acids. The CDR3 DNA is TGCGCCAGCAGCTTGGAGTCAGGAATAGAGACCCAGTACTTC. Translation gives CASSLESGIETQYF.

The chain uses TRBV2 and TRBJ1-4; 8 positions match TRBD1. The CDR3 has 14 amino acids. From germline, CDR1 is SNHLY and CDR2 FYNNEI. V trimming: 6 bases; J trimming: 3 bases; junction bases outside the gene matches: 3. This CDR3 is CASRTGVANEKLFF. DNA for the CDR3: TGTGCCAGCAGGACAGGGGTGGCTAATGAAAAACTGTTTTTT.

This sequence joins TRBV5-1 and TRBJ1-5; 7 bases fit TRBD1. CDR1 is SGHRS, CDR2 YFSETQ, per germline. The V segment lost 4 bases and the J segment 5 bases; nucleotides outside the gene matches: 6. CDR3 length: 14 residues. CDR3 protein: CASSPRQGHQPQHF. The DNA of the CDR3 is TGCGCCAGCAGCCCTCGACAGGGCCATCAGCCCCAGCATTTT.

J is TRBJ2-7 and V is TRBV11-2, with 8 bases identical to TRBD2. The V and J ends lost 5 bases and 3 bases, in that order; junction bases with no gene match: 9. The CDR3 contains 15 residues. Germline assignment: CDR1 SGHAT and CDR2 FQNNGV. The CDR3 DNA sequence: TGTGCCAGCAGCAGGGGACTAGGGACGGGCTACGAGCAGTACTTC. Its protein is CASSRGLGTGYEQYF. The full variable domain, completed using reference TRBV11-2 and TRBJ2-7, is EAGVAQSPRYKIIEKRQSVAFWCNPISGHATLYWYQQILGQGPKLLIQFQNNGVVDDSQLPKDRFSAERLKGVDSTLKIQPAKLEDSAVYLCASSRGLGTGYEQYFGPGTRLTVT.

The V gene is TRBV30, the J gene TRBJ2-3, with D unresolved. Germline CDR1 GTSNPN, CDR2 SVGIG (reference sequence). V dropped 3 bases and J dropped 6 bases, with 7 bases sitting between them. The CDR3 runs 11 residues. CDR3: CAWRIGDTQYF. The DNA of the CDR3 is TGTGCCTGGAGGATTGGGGATACGCAGTATTTT.

V and J are TRBV7-2 and TRBJ1-4; 8 positions match TRBD1. The germline V gene encodes CDR1 SGHTA and CDR2 FQGNSA. The CDR3 has 15 amino acids. The V and J ends lost 2 bases and 8 bases, in that order; junction bases with no gene match: 7. Here the CDR3 DNA reads TGTGCCAGCAGCTTAACATGGACAGGGAACGAAAAACTGTTTTTT. This encodes CASSLTWTGNEKLFF.

The chain couples TRBV19 to TRBJ2-1, with a tentative D call TRBD2 (6 bases). CDR1 LNHDA and CDR2 SQIVND come from the germline V gene (reference sequence). CDR3 length: 15 residues. Trimming stripped 5 bases from V and 6 bases from J, with 17 bases between. The CDR3 loop is CASSLRTNPANEQFF. CDR3 bases: TGTGCCAGTAGTCTCAGGACTAACCCTGCCAATGAGCAGTTCTTC. The full variable domain, in which reference TRBV19 and TRBJ2-1 provide the parts outside the CDR3, is DGGITQSPKYLFRKEGQNVTLSCEQNLNHDAMYWYRQDPGQGLRLIYYSQIVNDFQKGDIAEGYSVSREKKESFPLTVTSAQKNPTAFYLCASSLRTNPANEQFFGPGTRLTVL.

This clone was detected once. This rearrangement joins TRBV28 to TRBJ1-3; 7 nucleotides align to TRBD1. The trim removed 6 bases at V and 5 bases at J, leaving 10 bases unmatched. Germline loops: CDR1 MDHEN, CDR2 SYDVKM. The CDR3 is 15 residues long. CDR3 residues: CASSIYSGQRNTIYF. CDR3 DNA sequence: TGTGCCAGCAGCATTTACTCGGGACAGAGAAACACCATATATTTT.

This chain links TRBV7-9 with TRBJ1-5, with D perhaps matching TRBD1 (5 bases). The CDR3 loop spans 16 amino acids. V was trimmed by 1 base and J by 6 bases, leaving 16 bases between them. Germline values: CDR1 SEHNR, CDR2 FQNEAQ (reference sequence). CDR3 bases: TGTGCCAGCAGCTTAGGAGGGGATCTTTCCGGTCAGCCCCAGCATTTT. Protein: CASSLGGDLSGQPQHF.

This chain uses TRBV7-2 with TRBJ2-1; 11 bases map to TRBD2. V dropped 1 base and J dropped 6; count of bases not matched to a gene: 2. This CDR3 region has 15 residues. From germline, CDR1 is SGHTA and CDR2 FQGNSA. CDR3 sequence reads: CASSLVAGGPNEQFF. The CDR3 DNA reads as TGTGCCAGCAGCTTAGTAGCGGGAGGGCCCAATGAGCAGTTCTTC. Full variable domain (missing parts from reference TRBV7-2 and TRBJ2-1): GAGVSQSPSNKVTEKGKDVELRCDPISGHTALYWYRQSLGQGLEFLIYFQGNSAPDKSGLPSDRFSAERTGGSVSTLTIQRTQQEDSAVYLCASSLVAGGPNEQFFGPGTRLTVL.

V and J are TRBV6-1 and TRBJ2-1; weak D call: TRBD2 (6 bases). V lost 0 bases to trimming and J lost 7 bases, with 22 bases between them. Germline values: CDR1 MNHNS, CDR2 SASEGT. CDR3 size: 18 residues. The CDR3 bases are TGTGCCAGCAGTGAAGCGGGGGGATACGCGGCAGAGATAAATGAGCAGTTCTTC. Encoded protein: CASSEAGGYAAEINEQFF.

The chain joins TRBV19 to TRBJ2-7, with D tentatively TRBD2 (5 bases). V was trimmed by 7 bases and J by 4 bases, leaving 14 bases between them. The CDR3 runs 13 residues. Germline V gene lookup returns CDR1 LNHDA and CDR2 SQIVND (reference sequence). The CDR3 DNA reads as TGTGCCAGTACCCGGGCGCGCGGGTACGAGCAGTACTTC. It specifies CASTRARGYEQYF.

The chain links TRBV30 to TRBJ2-7, with D perhaps matching TRBD2 (6 bases). The CDR3 runs to 17 residues. Germline loops: CDR1 GTSNPN, CDR2 SVGIG (reference sequence). Trimming left V 2 bases short and J 0 bases short, with 20 bases between. Written as DNA, the CDR3 is TGTGCCTGGAGTTCCCTCCCCGGGGGTGGGAGCTCCTACGAGCAGTACTTC. It encodes CAWSSLPGGGSSYEQYF.

The gene calls are TRBV18 and TRBJ2-2; 9 bases map to TRBD2. Germline V gene lookup returns CDR1 KGHSH and CDR2 LQKENI. V trimming: 0 bases; J trimming: 1 base; junction bases outside the gene matches: 0. The CDR3 has 16 residues. In DNA form, the CDR3 reads TGTGCCAGCTCACCACCACTAGCGGGGAACACCGGGGAGCTGTTTTTT. Translating it yields CASSPPLAGNTGELFF.

Only a few counts were recorded for this clone. V usage is TRBV6-4 and J usage is TRBJ2-3; D is uncertain. The CDR3 extends over 14 amino acids. The V gene lost 0 bases and the J gene lost 1 base, with 5 bases spanning the gap. Germline V gene data show CDR1 as MRHNA and CDR2 as SNTAGT. CDR3 bases: TGTGCCAGCAGTGACTCCCCTGGCACAGATACGCAGTATTTT. It specifies CASSDSPGTDTQYF.

The J gene is TRBJ2-7, the V gene TRBV5-1; D is ambiguous. This CDR3 has 14 amino acids. From germline, CDR1 is SGHRS and CDR2 YFSETQ. V was pared by 3 bases and J by 2 bases, with 12 bases between. The DNA of the CDR3 is TGCGCCAGCAGCTCCGTCGGCGGAGCCTACGAGCAGTACTTC. Translating it yields CASSSVGGAYEQYF.